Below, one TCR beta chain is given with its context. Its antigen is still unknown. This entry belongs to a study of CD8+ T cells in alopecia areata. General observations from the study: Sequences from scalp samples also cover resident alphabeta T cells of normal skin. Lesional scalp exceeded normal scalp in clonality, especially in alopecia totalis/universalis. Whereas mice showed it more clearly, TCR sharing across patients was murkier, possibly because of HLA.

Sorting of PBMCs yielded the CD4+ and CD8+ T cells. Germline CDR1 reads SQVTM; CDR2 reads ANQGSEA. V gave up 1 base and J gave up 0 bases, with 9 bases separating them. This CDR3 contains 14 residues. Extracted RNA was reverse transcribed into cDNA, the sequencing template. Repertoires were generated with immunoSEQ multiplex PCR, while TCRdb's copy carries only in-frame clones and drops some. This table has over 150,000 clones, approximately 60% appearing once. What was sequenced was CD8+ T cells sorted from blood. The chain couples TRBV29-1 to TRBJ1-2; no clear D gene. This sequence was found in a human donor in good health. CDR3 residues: CSVEVGKSNYGYTF. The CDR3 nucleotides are TGCAGCGTTGAAGTGGGGAAGTCTAACTATGGCTACACCTTC.